This TCR beta chain appears in the sequencing data of a study of control samples from healthy donors and cancer patients. The junction had 4 bases not matched to a gene; V was cut back by 1 base and J by 5 bases. Germline CDR1 is SGHAT and CDR2 is FQNNGV. The CDR3 contains 15 residues. Generated by immunoSEQ multiplex PCR, the TCRdb table keeps only in-frame clones and is missing some. The sample includes about 170,000 clones, 91% of them seen just once. Material: blood. The V and J genes are TRBV11-2 and TRBJ2-5; 10 bases align to TRBD2. The clonotype originates from a woman in her 30s in good health. The CDR3 DNA reads as TGTGCCAGCAGCTTAGTGGCTAGCGGGGGCGAGACCCAGTACTTC. Translating gives CASSLVASGGETQYF.